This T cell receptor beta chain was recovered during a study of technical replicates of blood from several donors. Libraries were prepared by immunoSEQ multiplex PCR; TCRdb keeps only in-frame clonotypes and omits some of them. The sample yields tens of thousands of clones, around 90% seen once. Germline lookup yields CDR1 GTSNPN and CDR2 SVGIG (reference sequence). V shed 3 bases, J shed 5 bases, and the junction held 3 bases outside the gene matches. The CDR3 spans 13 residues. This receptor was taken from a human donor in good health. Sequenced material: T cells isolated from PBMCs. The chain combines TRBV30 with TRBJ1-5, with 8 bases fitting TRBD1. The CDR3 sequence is CAWRQGADQPQHF. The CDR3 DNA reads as TGTGCCTGGAGGCAGGGGGCAGATCAGCCCCAGCATTTT.